This T cell receptor beta chain was captured in a study of identical twins. Overall study results and limits: Cross-sectional statistics underpinned the conclusions; the same donors were not followed. Memory repertoires showed no such pattern, whereas abundant cord blood beta clonotypes carried fewer insertions.

No donor was unhealthy or non-Caucasian. The germline CDR1 and CDR2 sequences are MDHEN and SYDVKM. V was clipped by 3 bases and J by 5 bases, with 6 bases between them. The CDR3 runs to 12 residues. In TCRdb, the 5' RACE reads were re-called with MiXCR into one record per CDR3 protein. The sample records some 500,000 distinct CDR3 sequences, 11% to 15% being singletons. Concerning this clonotype itself: The antigen remains undetermined.

The data also belong to a second study, concerning yellow fever vaccine responses in identical twins.

This clonotype was obtained from a young woman in good health. This rearrangement joins TRBV28 to TRBJ2-3; D is uncertain. Sequencing used CD4+ T cells sorted from blood. The DNA of the CDR3 is TGTGCCAGCAGTTTTAAAATAGATACGCAGTATTTT. This translates into CASSFKIDTQYF.